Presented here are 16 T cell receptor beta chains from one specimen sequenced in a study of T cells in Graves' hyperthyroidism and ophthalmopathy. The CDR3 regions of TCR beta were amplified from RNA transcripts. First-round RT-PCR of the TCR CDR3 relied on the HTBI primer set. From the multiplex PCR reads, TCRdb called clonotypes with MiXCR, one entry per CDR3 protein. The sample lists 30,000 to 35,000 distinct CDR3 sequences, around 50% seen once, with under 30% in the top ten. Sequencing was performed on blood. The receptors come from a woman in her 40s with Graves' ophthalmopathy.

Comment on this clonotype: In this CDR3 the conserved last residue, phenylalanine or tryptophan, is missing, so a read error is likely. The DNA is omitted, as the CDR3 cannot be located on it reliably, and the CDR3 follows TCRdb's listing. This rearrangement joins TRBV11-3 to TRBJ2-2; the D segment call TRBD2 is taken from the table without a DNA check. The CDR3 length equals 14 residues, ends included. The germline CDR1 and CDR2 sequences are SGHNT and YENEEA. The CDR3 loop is CASSLDSGTSPGGQ.

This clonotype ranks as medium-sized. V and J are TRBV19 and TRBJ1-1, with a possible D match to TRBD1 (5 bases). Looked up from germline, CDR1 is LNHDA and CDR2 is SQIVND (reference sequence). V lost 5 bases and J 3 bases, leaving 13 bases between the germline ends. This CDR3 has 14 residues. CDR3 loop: CASSWGRSYTEAFF. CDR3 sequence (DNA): TGTGCCAGTAGTTGGGGCAGGTCCTACACTGAAGCTTTCTTT.

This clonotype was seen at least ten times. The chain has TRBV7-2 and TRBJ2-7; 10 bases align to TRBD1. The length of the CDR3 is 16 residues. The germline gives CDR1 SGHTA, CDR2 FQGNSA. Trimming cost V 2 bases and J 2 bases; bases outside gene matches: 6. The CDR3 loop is CASSLYSGQGAYEQYF. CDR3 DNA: TGTGCCAGCAGCTTATATTCCGGACAGGGGGCCTACGAGCAGTACTTC.

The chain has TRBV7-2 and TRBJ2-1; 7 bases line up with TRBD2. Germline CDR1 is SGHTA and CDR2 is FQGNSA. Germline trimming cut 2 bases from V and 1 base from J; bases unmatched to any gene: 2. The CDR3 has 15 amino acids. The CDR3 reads CASSLWGGSYNEQFF. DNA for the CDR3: TGTGCCAGCAGCTTATGGGGGGGTTCCTACAATGAGCAGTTCTTC.

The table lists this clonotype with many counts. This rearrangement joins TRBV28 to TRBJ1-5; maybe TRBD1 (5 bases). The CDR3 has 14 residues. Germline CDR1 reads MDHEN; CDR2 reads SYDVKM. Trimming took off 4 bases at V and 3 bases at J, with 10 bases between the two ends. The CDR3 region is CASSSTVINQPQHF. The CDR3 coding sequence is TGTGCCAGCAGTTCGACAGTAATCAATCAGCCCCAGCATTTT. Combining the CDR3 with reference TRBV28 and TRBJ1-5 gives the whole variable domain DVKVTQSSRYLVKRTGEKVFLECVQDMDHENMFWYRQDPGLGLRLIYFSYDVKMKEKGDIPEGYSVSREKKERFSLILESASTNQTSMYLCASSSTVINQPQHFGDGTRLSIL.

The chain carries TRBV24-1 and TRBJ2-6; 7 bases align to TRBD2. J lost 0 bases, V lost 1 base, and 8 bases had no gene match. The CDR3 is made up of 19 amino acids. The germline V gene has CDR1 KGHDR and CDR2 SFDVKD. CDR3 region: CATSDFRLAVPSGANVLTF. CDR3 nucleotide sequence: TGTGCCACCAGTGATTTTCGGCTAGCGGTTCCCTCTGGGGCCAACGTCCTGACTTTC.

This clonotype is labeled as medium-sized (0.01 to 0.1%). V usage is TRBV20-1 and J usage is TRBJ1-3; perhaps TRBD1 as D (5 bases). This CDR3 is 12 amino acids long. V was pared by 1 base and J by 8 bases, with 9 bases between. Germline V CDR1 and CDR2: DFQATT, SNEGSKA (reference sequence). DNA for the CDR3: TGCAGTGCTAGAGCAGGGCCCTACACCATATATTTT. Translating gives CSARAGPYTIYF.

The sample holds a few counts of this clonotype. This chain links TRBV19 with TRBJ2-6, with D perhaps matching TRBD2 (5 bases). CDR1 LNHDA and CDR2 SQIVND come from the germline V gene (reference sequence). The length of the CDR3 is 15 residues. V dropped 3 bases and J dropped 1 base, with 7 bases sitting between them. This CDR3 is CASSMGESGANVLTF. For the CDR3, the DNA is TGTGCCAGTAGTATGGGAGAATCTGGGGCCAACGTCCTGACTTTC.

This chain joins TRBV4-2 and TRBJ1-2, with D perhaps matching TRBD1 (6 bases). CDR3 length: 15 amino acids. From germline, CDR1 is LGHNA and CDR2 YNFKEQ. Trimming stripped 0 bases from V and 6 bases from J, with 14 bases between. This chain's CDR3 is CASSQDFGGLHGYTF. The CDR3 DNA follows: TGTGCCAGCAGCCAAGATTTCGGGGGGCTGCATGGCTACACCTTC.

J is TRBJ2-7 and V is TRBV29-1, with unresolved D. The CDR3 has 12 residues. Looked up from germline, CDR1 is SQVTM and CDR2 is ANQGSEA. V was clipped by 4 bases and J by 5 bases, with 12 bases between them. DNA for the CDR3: TGCAGCGTTGCGAGTACTAACAACGAGCAGTACTTC. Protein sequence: CSVASTNNEQYF.

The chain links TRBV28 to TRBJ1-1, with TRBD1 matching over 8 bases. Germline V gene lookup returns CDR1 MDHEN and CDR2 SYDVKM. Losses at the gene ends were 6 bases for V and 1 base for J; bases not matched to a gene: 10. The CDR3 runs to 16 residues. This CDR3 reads CASRSGTGRTNTEAFF. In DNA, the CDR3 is TGTGCCAGCAGGTCCGGGACAGGAAGGACGAACACTGAAGCTTTCTTT. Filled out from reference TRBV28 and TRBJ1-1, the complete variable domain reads DVKVTQSSRYLVKRTGEKVFLECVQDMDHENMFWYRQDPGLGLRLIYFSYDVKMKEKGDIPEGYSVSREKKERFSLILESASTNQTSMYLCASRSGTGRTNTEAFFGQGTRLTVV.

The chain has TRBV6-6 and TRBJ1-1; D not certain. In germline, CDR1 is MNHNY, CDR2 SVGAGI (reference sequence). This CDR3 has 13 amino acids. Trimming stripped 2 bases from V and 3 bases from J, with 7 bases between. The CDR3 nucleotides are TGTGCCAGCAGTTACGGGAGGGACACTGAAGCTTTCTTT. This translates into CASSYGRDTEAFF.

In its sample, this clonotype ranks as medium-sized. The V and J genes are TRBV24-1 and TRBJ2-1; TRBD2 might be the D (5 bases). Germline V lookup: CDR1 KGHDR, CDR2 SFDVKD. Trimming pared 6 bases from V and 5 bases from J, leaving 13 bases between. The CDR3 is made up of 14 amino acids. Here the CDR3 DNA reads TGTGCCACCAGTCATCCCGGACTTAACAATGAGCAGTTCTTC. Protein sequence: CATSHPGLNNEQFF.

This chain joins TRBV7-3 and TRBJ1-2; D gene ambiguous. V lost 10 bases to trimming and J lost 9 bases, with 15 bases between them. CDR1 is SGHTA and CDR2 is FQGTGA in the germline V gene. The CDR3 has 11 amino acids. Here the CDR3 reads CATGQEGSYTF. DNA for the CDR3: TGTGCCACCGGGCAGGAGGGTAGCTACACCTTC.

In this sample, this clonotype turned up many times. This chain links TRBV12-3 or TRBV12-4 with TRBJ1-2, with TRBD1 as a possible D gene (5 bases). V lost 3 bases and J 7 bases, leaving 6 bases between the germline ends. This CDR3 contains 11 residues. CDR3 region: CASSFGAGYTF. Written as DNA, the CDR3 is TGTGCCAGCAGTTTTGGGGCTGGCTACACCTTC.

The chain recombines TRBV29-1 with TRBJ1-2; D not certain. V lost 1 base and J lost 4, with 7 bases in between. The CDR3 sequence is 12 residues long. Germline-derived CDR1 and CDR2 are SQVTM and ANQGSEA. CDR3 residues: CSVEVGSYGYTF. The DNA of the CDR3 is TGCAGCGTTGAAGTCGGGTCCTATGGCTACACCTTC. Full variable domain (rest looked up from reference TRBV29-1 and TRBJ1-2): SAVISQKPSRDICQRGTSLTIQCQVDSQVTMMFWYRQQPGQSLTLIATANQGSEATYESGFVIDKFPISRPNLTFSTLTVSNMSPEDSSIYLCSVEVGSYGYTFGSGTRLTVV.